A selection of T cell receptor beta chains follows, all from one sample in a study of blood T cell repertoires in COVID-19. The repertoire was sequenced with immunoSEQ multiplex PCR; TCRdb's copy has only in-frame clones and lacks some. The table records 85,000 to 130,000 clones, 70% to 85% of them present only once. The sample was peripheral blood. The receptors originated from a woman aged 55-69 years with acute or convalescent COVID-19. Each CDR3 is given without its conserved first and last residue.

V gene	CDR3 protein
TRBV11-2	ASSLGQGTEAF
TRBV7-8	ASSLEGGYNSPLH
TRBV29-1	SAGQTSNYGYT
TRBV28	ASSLTGNSGNTIY
TRBV7-2	ASSPLRGQGQETQY
TRBV27	ASSLLPGLAGSRSYNEQF
TRBV5-1	ASNLDRYQETQY
TRBV30	AWSDREQY
TRBV12-5	ASGFYEDSNQPQH
TRBV2	ASGRATSGAVDTQY
TRBV7-2	ASSYGTGGGQPQH
TRBV28	ASSGQAFGAF
TRBV9	ASSLQGAGGVAGELF
TRBV28	ASRIAHYENTIY
TRBV13	ASSLRSGGVRNTIY
TRBV6-1	ASSERGLSNQPQH
TRBV10-3	AISVNQGQGSDTEAF
TRBV3-1/TRBV3-2	ASSPSPRVETQY
TRBV6-5	ASSYDFTDTQY
TRBV6-6	ASSSIGYGYT
TRBV6-5	ASSYSNGGVGTEAF
TRBV5-8	ASSLWRASSPLH
TRBV9	ASSVTASNTEAF
TRBV11-1	ASSRQTSNTEAF
TRBV7-2	ASSLPLAGGDTQY
TRBV11-3	ASSLGTDTADTQY
TRBV5-8	ASSLRGVGYT
TRBV19	ASSSNPRPRSYEQY
TRBV7-9	ASSHSGGGNEKLF
TRBV5-1	ASSLAVEATEAF
TRBV6-6	ASSRQMTGVSGANVLT
TRBV25-1	ASSESGWPGYT
TRBV5-8	ASSSDRVNEQF
TRBV18	ASSPGQGNEKLF
TRBV29-1	SVVKGMGYT
TRBV7-9	ASSLGTDLYGYT
TRBV3-1/TRBV3-2	ASSQGQGEYTNYGYT
TRBV11-3	ASSLDRYNEQF
TRBV3-1/TRBV3-2	ASSQRGGGGYT